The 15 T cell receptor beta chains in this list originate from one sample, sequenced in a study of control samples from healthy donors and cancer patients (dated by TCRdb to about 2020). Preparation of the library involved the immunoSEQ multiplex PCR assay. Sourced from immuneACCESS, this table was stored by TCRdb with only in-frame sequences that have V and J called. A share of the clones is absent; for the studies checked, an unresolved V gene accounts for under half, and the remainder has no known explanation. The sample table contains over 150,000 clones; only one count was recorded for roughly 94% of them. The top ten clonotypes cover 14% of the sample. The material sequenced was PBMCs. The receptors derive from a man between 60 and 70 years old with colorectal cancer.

The CDR3 is CASSLAGAEKLFF. CDR3 DNA: TGTGCCAGCAGCTTGGCCGGGGCTGAAAAACTGTTTTTT. The rearrangement joins TRBV5-5 to TRBJ1-4; tentatively, D is TRBD1 (5 bases). Germline V gene lookup returns CDR1 SGHKS and CDR2 YYEKEE (reference sequence). This CDR3 spans 13 amino acids. V lost 0 bases, J lost 7 bases, and 7 bases lay in between.

This CDR3 is CASSYLRGRGYGYTF. For the CDR3, the DNA is TGTGCCAGCAGTTACCTCAGGGGGCGAGGCTATGGCTACACCTTC. V and J are TRBV27 and TRBJ1-2; 8 nucleotides align to TRBD1. Germline V gene lookup returns CDR1 MNHEY and CDR2 SMNVEV (reference sequence). The trim removed 4 bases at V and 4 bases at J, leaving 8 bases unmatched. The CDR3 runs to 15 residues.

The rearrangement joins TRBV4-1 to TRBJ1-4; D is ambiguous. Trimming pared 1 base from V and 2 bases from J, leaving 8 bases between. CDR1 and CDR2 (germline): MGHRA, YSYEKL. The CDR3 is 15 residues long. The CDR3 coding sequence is TGCGCCAGCAGCCAAGGACACGGGACTAATGAAAAACTGTTTTTT. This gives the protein CASSQGHGTNEKLFF.

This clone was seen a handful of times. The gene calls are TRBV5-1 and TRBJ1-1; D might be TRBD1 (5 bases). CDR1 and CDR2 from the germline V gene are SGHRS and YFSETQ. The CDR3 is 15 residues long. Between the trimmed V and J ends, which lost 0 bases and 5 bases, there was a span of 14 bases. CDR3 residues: CASSLAGKGQTEAFF. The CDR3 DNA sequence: TGCGCCAGCAGCTTGGCCGGGAAGGGGCAGACTGAAGCTTTCTTT.

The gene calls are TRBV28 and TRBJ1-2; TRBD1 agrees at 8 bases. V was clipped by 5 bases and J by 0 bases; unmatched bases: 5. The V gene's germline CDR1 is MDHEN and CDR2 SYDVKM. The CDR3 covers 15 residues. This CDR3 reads CASSDQGAPNYGYTF. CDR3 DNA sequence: TGTGCCAGCAGTGACCAGGGGGCTCCTAACTATGGCTACACCTTC.

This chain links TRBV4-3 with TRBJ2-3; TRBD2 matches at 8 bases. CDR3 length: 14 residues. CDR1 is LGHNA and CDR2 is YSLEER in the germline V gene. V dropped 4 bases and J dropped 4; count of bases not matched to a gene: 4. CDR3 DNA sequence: TGCGCCAGCAGCCTCGGGGGGGCCTCAGATACGCAGTATTTT. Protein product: CASSLGGASDTQYF.

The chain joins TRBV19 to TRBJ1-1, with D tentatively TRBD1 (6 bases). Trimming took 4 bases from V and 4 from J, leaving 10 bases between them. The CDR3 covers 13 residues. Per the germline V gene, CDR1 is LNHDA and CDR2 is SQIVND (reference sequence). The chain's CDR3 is CASSTTGSTEAFF. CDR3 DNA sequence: TGTGCCAGTAGTACCACAGGGTCCACTGAAGCTTTCTTT.

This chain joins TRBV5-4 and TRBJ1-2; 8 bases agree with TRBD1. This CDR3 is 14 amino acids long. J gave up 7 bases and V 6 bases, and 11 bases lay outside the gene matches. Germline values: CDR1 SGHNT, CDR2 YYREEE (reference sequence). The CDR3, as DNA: TGTGCCAGCACCCCTGGACAGGGCGTTCCTGGCTACACCTTC. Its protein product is CASTPGQGVPGYTF.

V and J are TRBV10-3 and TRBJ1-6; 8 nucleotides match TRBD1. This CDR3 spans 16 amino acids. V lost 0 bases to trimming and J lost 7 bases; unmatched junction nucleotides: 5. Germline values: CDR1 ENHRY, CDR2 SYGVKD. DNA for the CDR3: TGTGCCATCAGTGAGTCGGCAGGGGGCGGGAATTCACCCCTCCACTTT. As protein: CAISESAGGGNSPLHF.

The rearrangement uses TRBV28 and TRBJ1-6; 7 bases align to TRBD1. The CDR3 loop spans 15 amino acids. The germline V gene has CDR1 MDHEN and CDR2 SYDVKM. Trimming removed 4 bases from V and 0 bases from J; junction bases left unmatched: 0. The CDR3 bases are TGTGCCAGCAGTTCAGGGGGCTCCTATAATTCACCCCTCCACTTT. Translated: CASSSGGSYNSPLHF.

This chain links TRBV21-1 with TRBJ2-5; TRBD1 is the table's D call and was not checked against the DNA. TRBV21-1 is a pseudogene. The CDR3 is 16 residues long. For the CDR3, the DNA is TGTGCCAGCAGCAAAGTAGTACAGGGGGCGGGGGAGACCCAGTACTTC. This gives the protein CASSKVVQGAGETQYF.

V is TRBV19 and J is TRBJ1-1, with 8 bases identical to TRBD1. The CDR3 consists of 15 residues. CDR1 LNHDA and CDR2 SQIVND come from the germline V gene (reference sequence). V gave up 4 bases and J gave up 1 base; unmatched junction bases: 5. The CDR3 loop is CASSTRGRGNTEAFF. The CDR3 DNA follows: TGTGCCAGTAGTACCAGGGGGCGAGGGAACACTGAAGCTTTCTTT.

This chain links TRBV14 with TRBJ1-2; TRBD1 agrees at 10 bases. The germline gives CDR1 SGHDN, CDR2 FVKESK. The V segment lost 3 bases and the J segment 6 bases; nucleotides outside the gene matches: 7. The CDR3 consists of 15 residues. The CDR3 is CASSHSTGGKDGYTF. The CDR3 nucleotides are TGTGCCAGCAGCCATTCGACAGGGGGCAAAGATGGCTACACCTTC.

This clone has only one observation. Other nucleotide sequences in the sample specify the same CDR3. CDR3 coding DNA: TGTGCCTGGAGCCGGGGACAGGGAACTGAAGCTTTCTTT. It yields the protein CAWSRGQGTEAFF. The chain recombines TRBV30 with TRBJ1-1; 9 nucleotides line up with TRBD1. Unmatched junction bases numbered 4, after V lost 3 bases and J lost 5 bases. The V gene's germline CDR1 is GTSNPN and CDR2 SVGIG (reference sequence). There are 13 residues in the CDR3.

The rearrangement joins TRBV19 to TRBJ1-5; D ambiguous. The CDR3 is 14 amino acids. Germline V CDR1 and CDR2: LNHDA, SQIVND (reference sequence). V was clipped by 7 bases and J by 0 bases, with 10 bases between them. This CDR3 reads CASNADYSNQPQHF. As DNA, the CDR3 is TGTGCCAGTAACGCAGACTATAGCAATCAGCCCCAGCATTTT.